A selection of T cell receptor beta chains follows, all from one sample in a study of CD8+CD57+ T cells in acquired aplastic anemia. Each CDR3 protein gets one entry after TCRdb re-called the reads with MiXCR. Here the sample spans over 150,000 distinct CDR3 sequences, 63% being singletons. The sample consisted of sorted CD4+, CD8+, or CD8+CD57+ T cells (not recorded which) from PBMCs. Receptors originate from a human donor with aplastic anemia. CDR3s include the opening cysteine and the closing phenylalanine or tryptophan. Each record gives: CDR3 protein, V gene, J gene, clone size. Rows may omit the clone size; those that give it use once, few, many or a size class.

CDR3: CSARDRGDGYTF; V: TRBV20-1; J: TRBJ1-2; size: few
CDR3: CASSATGTLGDQPQHF; V: TRBV2; J: TRBJ1-5; size: many
CDR3: CASSESGTSGGVGETQYF; V: TRBV10-1; J: TRBJ2-5; size: .
CDR3: CASRVLEYGETQYF; V: TRBV2; J: TRBJ2-5; size: .
CDR3: CASSSRGSYEQYF; V: TRBV27; J: TRBJ2-7; size: few
CDR3: CASSASRKGQSNQPQHF; V: TRBV6-5; J: TRBJ1-5; size: .
CDR3: CASSLSGQSTSYEQYF; V: TRBV7-9; J: TRBJ2-7; size: many
CDR3: CSASAEETQYF; V: TRBV20-1; J: TRBJ2-5; size: .
CDR3: CASSLAQLEAFF; V: TRBV7-2; J: TRBJ1-1; size: .
CDR3: CASSIQGALYEQYF; V: TRBV2; J: TRBJ2-7; size: .
CDR3: CASRRTGHTEAFF; V: TRBV11-1; J: TRBJ1-1; size: .
CDR3: CASSRQTSEQFF; V: TRBV7-6; J: TRBJ2-1; size: once
CDR3: CASSESVALGNTIYF; V: TRBV25-1; J: TRBJ1-3; size: .
CDR3: CASAFGETNTEAFF; V: TRBV10-2; J: TRBJ1-1; size: .
CDR3: CASSYSGNNSPLHF; V: TRBV12-3/TRBV12-4; J: TRBJ1-6; size: .
CDR3: CATRQGISLPDTQYF; V: TRBV10-3; J: TRBJ2-3; size: few
CDR3: CASSLGNTGRQFF; V: TRBV7-8; J: TRBJ2-1; size: .
CDR3: CASSLGGDPREQYF; V: TRBV7-9; J: TRBJ2-7; size: many
CDR3: CASRNPGANVLTF; V: TRBV19; J: TRBJ2-6; size: few
CDR3: CASSQDGSSYGYTF; V: TRBV4-2; J: TRBJ1-2; size: .
CDR3: CASSSDLEETQYF; V: TRBV13; J: TRBJ2-5; size: many
CDR3: CSALAGFRETQYF; V: TRBV20-1; J: TRBJ2-5; size: .
CDR3: CASTPLGGVQFF; V: TRBV19; J: TRBJ2-1; size: many
CDR3: CASSPRRTGVNVLTF; V: TRBV7-3; J: TRBJ2-6; size: .
CDR3: CSAGDIQYF; V: TRBV20-1; J: TRBJ2-4; size: .
CDR3: CASSLDLGAWQPQHF; V: TRBV7-8; J: TRBJ1-5; size: many
CDR3: CATSRTGGYNEQFF; V: TRBV24-1; J: TRBJ2-1; size: few
CDR3: CASSVAAGTNTEAFF; V: TRBV9; J: TRBJ1-1; size: .
CDR3: CASSSRVLCYGYTF; V: TRBV5-5; J: TRBJ1-2; size: few
CDR3: CASSQSPTAAYEQYF; V: TRBV7-3; J: TRBJ2-7; size: .
CDR3: CASSWTSGYKQYF; V: TRBV7-9; J: TRBJ2-5; size: .
CDR3: CSAAEISYNSPLHF; V: TRBV20-1; J: TRBJ1-6; size: .
CDR3: CASSEAGRGAKLFF; V: TRBV6-1; J: TRBJ1-4; size: .
CDR3: CATRELAANTGELFF; V: TRBV7-6; J: TRBJ2-2; size: .
CDR3: CASLNSGGAGETQYF; V: TRBV2; J: TRBJ2-5; size: once
CDR3: CASSSRTDQWYTQYF; V: TRBV7-9; J: TRBJ2-3; size: many
CDR3: CSAREGDTTNTEAFF; V: TRBV20-1; J: TRBJ1-1; size: .
CDR3: CASSSPGAGPQYF; V: TRBV7-9; J: TRBJ2-5; size: .
CDR3: CSARSQGGGFSYEQYF; V: TRBV20-1; J: TRBJ2-7; size: many
CDR3: CSVEGLAGGYNEQFF; V: TRBV29-1; J: TRBJ2-1; size: once
CDR3: CASGGQVDSYEQYF; V: TRBV4-1; J: TRBJ2-7; size: many
CDR3: CASSLVVRPSNQPQHF; V: TRBV5-7; J: TRBJ1-5; size: .
CDR3: CASSRGGRGTGELFF; V: TRBV7-3; J: TRBJ2-2; size: .
CDR3: CASSIRYDRGFFYGYTF; V: TRBV19; J: TRBJ1-2; size: once
CDR3: CASSFGANTEAFF; V: TRBV19; J: TRBJ1-1; size: many
CDR3: CAWGPDYGYTF; V: TRBV30; J: TRBJ1-2; size: many
CDR3: CASSERGGTEAFF; V: TRBV10-2; J: TRBJ1-1; size: .
CDR3: CASSGVTGELFF; V: TRBV7-9; J: TRBJ2-2; size: many
CDR3: CSVEEGWQDEQYF; V: TRBV29-1; J: .; size: .
CDR3: CATRGAEGRYEQYF; V: TRBV5-4; J: TRBJ2-7; size: .
CDR3: CASSSGVSKTEAFF; V: TRBV7-2; J: TRBJ1-1; size: .
CDR3: CASSPQGPYGYTF; V: TRBV7-9; J: TRBJ1-2; size: .
CDR3: CSANAGGPPHNEQFF; V: TRBV20-1; J: TRBJ2-1; size: .
CDR3: CSVAQGGSFSEAFF; V: TRBV29-1; J: TRBJ1-1; size: .
CDR3: CASSPPGPPKRGYTF; V: TRBV12-3/TRBV12-4; J: TRBJ1-2; size: .
CDR3: CASSLAPGMNTEAFF; V: TRBV7-2; J: TRBJ1-1; size: .
CDR3: CASSQGAGGRTEAFF; V: TRBV3-1; J: TRBJ1-1; size: .